Below, 10 T cell receptor beta chains from the same sample are listed, as sequenced in a study of tumor and adjacent non-tumor tissue in lung cancer (dated by TCRdb to about 2018). RNA was extracted from bulk unsorted tissue and checked for quality with a NanoDrop ND-1000 and an Agilent 2100. Distant non-tumor tissue taken more than 3 cm from the tumor edge was used as the normal lung sample. The receptor library was made with multiplex PCR. The data were produced on an Illumina HiSeq 2500. Following protocols modified from ARM-PCR, the researchers constructed TCRbeta libraries through three rounds of nested PCR with primers (Table S4). Using fastp trimming at Q25 and MiXCR clonotype assembly, TCRdb reanalyzed the public sequencing data and kept in-frame beta chains. CDR3 protein sequences are deduplicated, and each keeps its most common genes and DNA. The sample profile shows tens of thousands of distinct CDR3 sequences; roughly 60% of them were found once. The ten biggest clones cover under 20% of the sample.

Sequencing was carried out using distant non-tumor lung tissue. The origin of the receptors is a woman in her forties with non-small cell lung cancer.

This clonotype was seen once. The conserved closing phenylalanine or tryptophan is absent in this CDR3, likely reflecting a read error. V gene TRBV5-6 combines with J gene TRBJ1-1; D is unresolved. The germline V gene has CDR1 SGHDT and CDR2 YYEEEE. The CDR3 sequence is 13 residues long. The DNA for the CDR3 is TGTGCCAGCAGCTCCTTCGAGAGGACTGGAGCTTTCGTT. Translating gives CASSSFERTGAFV.

Worth noting for this clonotype: A much larger clone is a single base away; this may be a read error. This chain links TRBV28 with TRBJ2-1; TRBD2 matches at 13 bases. The CDR3 length is 16 residues. Germline assignment: CDR1 MDHEN and CDR2 SYDVKM. Trimming cost V 3 bases and J 10 bases; bases outside gene matches: 9. CDR3 protein: CASSFPRTSGSREQFF. The CDR3 coding sequence is TGTGCCAGCAGTTTTCCGCGGACTAGCGGGAGTCGGGAGCAGTTCTTC.

This clonotype has at least ten counts. CDR3: CSVLLATSTDTQYF. For the CDR3, the DNA is TGCAGCGTTCTTCTAGCGACTAGCACAGATACGCAGTATTTT. The rearrangement joins TRBV29-1 to TRBJ2-3; D may be TRBD2 (6 bases). The CDR3 has 14 amino acids. V was shortened by 5 bases and J by 0 bases, with 12 bases between the two germline ends. Looked up from germline, CDR1 is SQVTM and CDR2 is ANQGSEA.

This clonotype ranks as medium-sized. The J gene is TRBJ2-1, the V gene TRBV11-2, with D tentatively TRBD1 (5 bases). Trimming removed 0 bases at V and 4 bases at J, with 16 bases between. The CDR3 has 17 amino acids. The germline V gene encodes CDR1 SGHAT and CDR2 FQNNGV. DNA for the CDR3: TGTGCCAGCAGCTTAGAGTCGTTCAGGGCATTGTACAATGAGCAGTTCTTC. It specifies CASSLESFRALYNEQFF.

The rearrangement joins TRBV6-1 to TRBJ2-7; a possible D gene is TRBD2 (5 bases). Trimming took off 9 bases at V and 1 base at J, with 7 bases between the two ends. Germline lookup yields CDR1 MNHNS and CDR2 SASEGT. The CDR3 consists of 11 residues. The DNA for the CDR3 is TGTGCCAGTACGGGATCCTACGAGCAGTACTTC. Amino acid sequence: CASTGSYEQYF.

About this clonotype itself: Relative to the germline gene, one junction end is altered; a read error may explain this. The chain combines TRBV29-1 with TRBJ1-2; possibly TRBD1 for D (6 bases). In germline, CDR1 is SQVTM, CDR2 ANQGSEA. The CDR3 has 14 residues. CDR3 region: CNVLRRVQGGGYAF. In nucleotides, the CDR3 is TGCAACGTTTTAAGGAGGGTACAGGGCGGCGGCTACGCCTTC.

Regarding this clonotype: This sequence may be a read error, since a much larger clone differs from it by one base. The chain has TRBV4-2 and TRBJ2-7, with TRBD1 as a possible D gene (5 bases). This CDR3 comprises 15 residues. Germline assignment: CDR1 LGHNA and CDR2 YNFKEQ. Trimming took 4 bases from V and 3 from J, leaving 16 bases between them. CDR3 nucleotides: TGTGCCAGCAGCCGAGTCCATGGTCAGGGCTACGAGCAGTACTTC. It translates to CASSRVHGQGYEQYF.

Concerning this clonotype: A clone one base away is much larger, so this may be a read error. The chain couples TRBV20-1 to TRBJ1-4, with a tentative D call TRBD1 (6 bases). This CDR3 spans 12 amino acids. Germline V CDR1 and CDR2: DFQATT, SNEGSKA (reference sequence). V was pared by 8 bases and J by 6 bases, with 13 bases between. The CDR3 coding sequence is TGCAGTACAAGGGGGTGGGATGAAAAACTGTTTTTT. Translating gives CSTRGWDEKLFF.

This clonotype appeared a few times. At one end, the junction sequence differs from germline, possibly due to a read error. The chain uses TRBV4-2 and TRBJ2-1, with 8 bases lining up with TRBD2. In germline, CDR1 is LGHNA, CDR2 YNFKEQ. The CDR3 is 16 amino acids. The CDR3 loop is CANSQDNGRVYNEQFF. The CDR3 region has the DNA TGTGCCAACAGCCAAGATAACGGGAGGGTGTACAATGAGCAGTTCTTC.

Judged by abundance, this clonotype is medium-sized. The J gene is TRBJ2-2, the V gene TRBV11-3; D gene ambiguous. V gave up 3 bases and J gave up 5 bases, with 10 bases separating them. Germline-derived CDR1 and CDR2 are SGHNT and YENEEA. There are 14 residues in the CDR3. The CDR3 DNA reads as TGTGCCAGCAGCTTCCGACAAAGAACCGGGGAGCTGTTTTTT. Amino acid sequence: CASSFRQRTGELFF.